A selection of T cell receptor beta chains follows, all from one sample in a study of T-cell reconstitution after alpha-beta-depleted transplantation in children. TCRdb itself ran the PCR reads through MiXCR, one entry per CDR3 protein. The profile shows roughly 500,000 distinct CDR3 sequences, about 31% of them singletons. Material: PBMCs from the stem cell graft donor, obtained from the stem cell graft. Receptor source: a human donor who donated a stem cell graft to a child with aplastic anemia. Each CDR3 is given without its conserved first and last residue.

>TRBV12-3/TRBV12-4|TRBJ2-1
ASSFTRDNEQF
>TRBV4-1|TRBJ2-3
ASSGHRSGAGAPPSSTDTQY
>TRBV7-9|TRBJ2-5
ASSLNTGQETQY
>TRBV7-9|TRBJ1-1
ASSPKTAAF
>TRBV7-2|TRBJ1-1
ATRGFRNTEAF
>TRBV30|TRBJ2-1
ACDSQLVGIHNEQF
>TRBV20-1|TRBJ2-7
SARPGQGTHEQY
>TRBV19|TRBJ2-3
ASREGTSGTTQY
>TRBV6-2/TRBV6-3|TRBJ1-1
ASSYVGYTEAF
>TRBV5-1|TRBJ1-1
ASSLVHNTEAF
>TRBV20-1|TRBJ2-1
SASRGASGNEQF
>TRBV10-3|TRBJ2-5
AISESGQGLKTQY
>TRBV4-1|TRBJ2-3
ASSHLIQGPLSTDTQY
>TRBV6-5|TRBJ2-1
ASSYGSGRFGNEQF
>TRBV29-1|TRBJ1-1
SVQAAEAF
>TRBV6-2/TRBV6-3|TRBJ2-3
ASSYKNRLAGGDRYTDTQY
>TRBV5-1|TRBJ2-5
ASSASGRGLETQY
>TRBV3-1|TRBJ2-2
ASSQSLGAANTGELF
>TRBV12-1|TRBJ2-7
ASSSPNIRWPGSYEQY
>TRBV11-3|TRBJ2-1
ASSHPNFRGGSVRPYNEQF
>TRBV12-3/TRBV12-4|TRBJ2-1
ASSPPGLNNEQF
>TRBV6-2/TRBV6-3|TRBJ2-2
ASSPPKLSGTNTGELF
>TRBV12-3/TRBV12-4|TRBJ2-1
ASSPDRRESYEQF
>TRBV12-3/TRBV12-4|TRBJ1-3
ASSLGVQISGNTIY
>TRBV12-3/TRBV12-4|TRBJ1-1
ASRAGSLNTEAF
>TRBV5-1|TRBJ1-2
ASSLEGGRGYT
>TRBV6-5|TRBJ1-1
ASSYSSGTGTEAF
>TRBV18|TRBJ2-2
ASSPSRADTGELF
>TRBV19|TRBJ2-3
ASSPRLAGGPARDTQY
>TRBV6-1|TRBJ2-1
ASSPDRAINYNEQF
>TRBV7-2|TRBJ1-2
ASSLGARGAYGYT
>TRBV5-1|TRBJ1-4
ASSPGRGAVGATNEKLF
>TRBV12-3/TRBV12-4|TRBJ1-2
ASKGVDYGYT
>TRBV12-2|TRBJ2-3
ASRSLPKVNTQY
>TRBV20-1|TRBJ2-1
SARRQGSLGNEQF
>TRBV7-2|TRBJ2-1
ASSFNSYNEQF
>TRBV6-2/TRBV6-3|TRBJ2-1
ASRILGGRGNEQF
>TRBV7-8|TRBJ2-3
ASSLVLLASTDTQY
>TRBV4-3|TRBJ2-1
ASRGIDNEQF
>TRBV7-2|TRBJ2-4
ASSLGGKNIQY
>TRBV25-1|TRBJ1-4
ASSLDRGSKEKLF
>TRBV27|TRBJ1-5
ASSPSYWGADSNQPQH
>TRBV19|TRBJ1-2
ASKGQGDYGYT
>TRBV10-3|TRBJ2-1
AISLVAGGSYNEQF